These 29 T cell receptor beta chains share one sample of origin, sequenced in a study of blood T cell repertoires in COVID-19. Sequenced by immunoSEQ multiplex PCR; TCRdb stores in-frame clones only, minus some. In the table there are over 200,000 clones, over 75% of which are singletons. The source material was peripheral blood. The receptors were gathered from a human donor in a cohort sampled during active COVID-19.

The V gene is TRBV27, the J gene TRBJ1-5; D gene uncertain. V was cut by 6 bases and J by 0 bases, with 18 bases left in between. CDR3 size: 17 residues. Germline V gene data show CDR1 as MNHEY and CDR2 as SMNVEV (reference sequence). CDR3 coding DNA: TGTGCCAGCAGCGAATATTCCCACGCGAATAGCAATCAGCCCCAGCATTTT. It specifies CASSEYSHANSNQPQHF.

The chain has TRBV27 and TRBJ2-7, with 8 bases identical to TRBD2. Trimming cost V 6 bases and J 4 bases; bases outside gene matches: 5. Germline-derived CDR1 and CDR2 are MNHEY and SMNVEV (reference sequence). This CDR3 has 13 residues. CDR3 sequence: CASSIAGPYEQYF. The CDR3 region has the DNA TGTGCCAGCAGCATAGCGGGGCCTTACGAGCAGTACTTC.

This clone came up a few times. The chain combines TRBV30 with TRBJ2-7; 8 positions agree with TRBD1. With V trimmed by 1 base and J by 3 bases, 2 bases remained unmatched. The CDR3 sequence is 13 residues long. Per germline, CDR1 GTSNPN and CDR2 SVGIG (reference sequence). For the CDR3, the DNA is TGTGCCTGGAGTGCAGGGGGCATCTACGAGCAGTACTTC. This translates into CAWSAGGIYEQYF. The full variable domain, completed using reference TRBV30 and TRBJ2-7, is SQTIHQWPATLVQPVGSPLSLECTVEGTSNPNLYWYRQAAGRGLQLLFYSVGIGQISSEVPQNLSASRPQDRQFILSSKKLLLSDSGFYLCAWSAGGIYEQYFGPGTRLTVT.

The chain joins TRBV7-3 to TRBJ2-3; 16 bases agree with TRBD2. The germline CDR1 and CDR2 sequences are SGHTA and FQGTGA. After removal of 3 bases from V and 4 bases from J, the junction contained 4 bases not matched to a gene. This CDR3 has 17 amino acids. CDR3 nucleotide sequence: TGTGCCAGCAGCTTTGTGGGGACTAGCGGGAGGGCAGATACGCAGTATTTT. Translation: CASSFVGTSGRADTQYF.

This chain connects TRBV27 to TRBJ1-1; 10 bases fit TRBD1. Germline assignment: CDR1 MNHEY and CDR2 SMNVEV (reference sequence). J lost 6 bases, V lost 6 bases, and 4 bases had no gene match. The CDR3 is 13 residues long. DNA of the CDR3: TGTGCCAGCAGGGGACAGGGGACAGCTGAAGCTTTCTTT. Amino acid sequence: CASRGQGTAEAFF.

The chain couples TRBV5-4 to TRBJ1-2; 12 bases agree with TRBD1. The V gene end was trimmed by 5 bases and the J gene end by 4 bases; junction bases not matched to a gene: 3. Germline V gene data show CDR1 as SGHNT and CDR2 as YYREEE (reference sequence). The CDR3 spans 14 residues. DNA for the CDR3: TGTGCCAGCAGTCAGGGACAGGGGGCCTATGGCTACACCTTC. Translation gives CASSQGQGAYGYTF.

There are a few counts of this clone. The V and J genes are TRBV3-1 (or the pseudogene TRBV3-2) and TRBJ2-2; 7 nucleotides match TRBD2. Losses at the gene ends were 3 bases for V and 6 bases for J; bases not matched to a gene: 4. The CDR3 covers 14 residues. The germline CDR1 and CDR2 sequences are LGHDT and YNNKEL (reference sequence). The CDR3 DNA reads TGTGCCAGCAGCCACCTTGGGGGGGCCGGGGAGCTGTTTTTT. The encoded protein is CASSHLGGAGELFF.

This chain joins TRBV30 and TRBJ2-7; 12 nucleotides match TRBD1. The CDR3 sequence is 15 residues long. The germline gives CDR1 GTSNPN, CDR2 SVGIG (reference sequence). V lost 0 bases to trimming and J lost 5 bases; unmatched junction nucleotides: 5. In DNA, the CDR3 is TGTGCCTGGAGTGTGATGGGGACAGGGGGCGACGAGCAGTACTTC. Residues: CAWSVMGTGGDEQYF.

The CDR3 DNA follows: TGTGCCAGCAGCCCACAGTTAAGGGACAGGGGGCGCAATGAGCAGTTCTTC. This translates into CASSPQLRDRGRNEQFF. The chain links TRBV7-3 to TRBJ2-1; the match to TRBD1 covers 12 bases. J lost 6 bases, V lost 5 bases, and 11 bases had no gene match. This CDR3 spans 17 amino acids. Germline V gives CDR1 SGHTA, CDR2 FQGTGA.

The chain recombines TRBV7-2 with TRBJ2-7, with 8 bases that match TRBD1. Germline-derived CDR1 and CDR2 are SGHTA and FQGNSA. The CDR3 runs 14 residues. Trimming at V came to 3 bases and at J to 5 bases, leaving 6 bases not matched to a gene. The CDR3 spells CASSFQGARDEQYF. The CDR3 nucleotides read TGTGCCAGCAGCTTTCAGGGGGCGCGGGACGAGCAGTACTTC.

This chain links TRBV28 with TRBJ2-5, with 10 bases that match TRBD1. Germline trimming cut 3 bases from V and 1 base from J; bases unmatched to any gene: 14. The CDR3 sequence is 19 residues long. CDR1 is MDHEN, CDR2 SYDVKM, per germline. CDR3 coding DNA: TGTGCCAGCAGTTTCCTAGGGGGACAGGGGCCGGTCGCCCAAGAGACCCAGTACTTC. This codes for CASSFLGGQGPVAQETQYF.

V and J are TRBV12-5 and TRBJ1-1, with D perhaps matching TRBD1 (6 bases). The CDR3 length is 12 residues. The germline V and J ends were trimmed by 5 bases and 11 bases, with 15 bases remaining between them. Germline V lookup: CDR1 LGHNT, CDR2 FRNRAP. The CDR3 nucleotides read TGTGCTAGTGGTCCAGGGGCCCGATGGGCTTTCTTT. Translation: CASGPGARWAFF.

The chain links TRBV6-2 or TRBV6-3 to TRBJ1-1; unclear D gene. Per the germline V gene, CDR1 is MNHEY and CDR2 is SVGEGT. This CDR3 is built from 16 residues. Trimming pared 6 bases from V and 4 bases from J, leaving 21 bases between. CDR3 nucleotide sequence: TGTGCCAGCAGCCCCGGAGGGATGCCAGGCATCACTGAAGCTTTCTTT. Its protein product is CASSPGGMPGITEAFF.

J is TRBJ2-1 and V is TRBV15, with 9 bases lining up with TRBD1. Looked up from germline, CDR1 is LNHNV and CDR2 is YYDKDF (reference sequence). CDR3 size: 17 residues. V lost 0 bases to trimming and J lost 1 base; unmatched junction nucleotides: 4. The DNA of the CDR3 is TGTGCCACCAGCAGAGATCTGGGGACAGGGTCCTACAATGAGCAGTTCTTC. The encoded protein is CATSRDLGTGSYNEQFF.

The chain has TRBV24-1 and TRBJ2-7; 9 nucleotides match TRBD1. The CDR3 sequence is 15 residues long. V lost 7 bases, J lost 5 bases, and 11 bases stayed unmatched. CDR1 KGHDR and CDR2 SFDVKD come from the germline V gene. CDR3 sequence (DNA): TGTGCCACCAGCGTAAACAGGGGGCAGGAAAACGAGCAGTACTTC. Protein sequence: CATSVNRGQENEQYF.

A few counts support this clone. The genes are TRBV9 and TRBJ2-1; 14 bases are a match to TRBD2. Germline V gene data show CDR1 as SGDLS and CDR2 as YYNGEE. The CDR3 totals 18 residues. With V trimmed by 0 bases and J by 6 bases, 8 bases remained unmatched. The CDR3 loop reads CASSVEGTSGRGGNEQFF. CDR3 coding DNA: TGTGCCAGCAGCGTAGAGGGGACTAGCGGGAGAGGAGGCAATGAGCAGTTCTTC.

The chain carries TRBV24-1 and TRBJ1-5, with D perhaps matching TRBD1 (6 bases). V lost 3 bases, J lost 0 bases, and 11 bases lay in between. The CDR3 spans 16 residues. Germline V gene sequence: CDR1 KGHDR, CDR2 SFDVKD. The CDR3 spells CATSDAGTSSNQPQHF. Here the CDR3 DNA reads TGTGCCACCAGTGATGCCGGGACATCTAGCAATCAGCCCCAGCATTTT.

The rearrangement links TRBV6-6 to TRBJ2-1, with 8 bases lining up with TRBD2. This CDR3 is built from 16 residues. Germline CDR1 MNHNY, CDR2 SVGAGI (reference sequence). V gave up 7 bases and J gave up 0 bases; unmatched junction bases: 8. CDR3 residues: CASTRIAGSSYNEQFF. In DNA, the CDR3 is TGTGCCAGCACCCGAATAGCGGGGAGCTCCTACAATGAGCAGTTCTTC.

The V gene is TRBV20-1, the J gene TRBJ2-5; tentatively, D is TRBD2 (5 bases). The germline V and J ends were trimmed by 5 bases and 6 bases, with 19 bases remaining between them. Germline V CDR1 and CDR2: DFQATT, SNEGSKA (reference sequence). The CDR3 loop spans 14 amino acids. This chain's CDR3 is CSAGGGSGAQTQYF. CDR3 in DNA: TGCAGTGCTGGTGGCGGGTCTGGAGCACAGACCCAGTACTTC.

This clone occurred once. As DNA, the CDR3 is TGTGCCAGCAGCTTGAGAGTAAACTATGGCTACACCTTC. Protein product: CASSLRVNYGYTF. The V and J genes are TRBV5-4 and TRBJ1-2; D gene uncertain. CDR1 and CDR2 from the germline V gene are SGHNT and YYREEE (reference sequence). The CDR3 covers 13 residues. The V end was cut by 1 base, the J end by 2 bases, with 6 bases between.

The V and J genes are TRBV12-3 or TRBV12-4 and TRBJ1-5, with unresolved D. The CDR3 consists of 12 residues. Trimming took 1 base from V and 6 from J, leaving 4 bases between them. The CDR3 here is CASSLGSQPQHF. As DNA, the CDR3 is TGTGCCAGCAGTTTAGGGAGTCAGCCCCAGCATTTT.

This clone was counted once. The CDR3 DNA reads TGTGCCAGCAGTTTCAGGGGCGGAGTAGCCAAAAACATTCAGTACTTC. This encodes CASSFRGGVAKNIQYF. The chain has TRBV27 and TRBJ2-4; TRBD1 is a possible D gene (6 bases). Germline V gene lookup returns CDR1 MNHEY and CDR2 SMNVEV (reference sequence). The V end lost 3 bases, the J end lost 0 bases, and 12 bases lay between the germline ends. The length of the CDR3 is 16 residues.

The V call is TRBV28, the J call TRBJ2-1, with TRBD2 matching over 9 bases. The junction had 11 bases not matched to a gene; V was cut back by 4 bases and J by 4 bases. This CDR3 is built from 17 residues. Per the germline V gene, CDR1 is MDHEN and CDR2 is SYDVKM. The CDR3 is CASSSPLLAGLYNEQFF. CDR3 sequence (DNA): TGTGCCAGCAGTTCCCCATTGCTAGCGGGACTTTACAATGAGCAGTTCTTC.

The chain combines TRBV6-2 or TRBV6-3 with TRBJ2-3; 9 bases are shared with TRBD2. After removal of 5 bases from V and 4 bases from J, the junction contained 7 bases not matched to a gene. The CDR3 extends over 15 amino acids. Germline CDR1 reads MNHEY; CDR2 reads SVGEGT. In DNA form, the CDR3 reads TGTGCCAGCAGTCCCCTTAGCGGGAGTGCAGATACGCAGTATTTT. This gives the protein CASSPLSGSADTQYF.

The rearrangement uses TRBV5-6 and TRBJ1-2; 7 bases align to TRBD1. Germline V gives CDR1 SGHDT, CDR2 YYEEEE. V gave up 2 bases and J gave up 4 bases; unmatched junction bases: 11. The CDR3 runs to 16 residues. DNA for the CDR3: TGTGCCAGCAGCTTCGAGAGGGGGCTATATAGCTATGGCTACACCTTC. The encoded protein is CASSFERGLYSYGYTF. Supplemented by reference TRBV5-6 and TRBJ1-2, the full variable domain reads DAGVTQSPTHLIKTRGQQVTLRCSPKSGHDTVSWYQQALGQGPQFIFQYYEEEERQRGNFPDRFSGHQFPNYSSELNVNALLLGDSALYLCASSFERGLYSYGYTFGSGTRLTVV.

This chain links TRBV3-1 (or the pseudogene TRBV3-2) with TRBJ2-1; a possible D gene is TRBD2 (5 bases). V dropped 3 bases and J dropped 2 bases, with 14 bases sitting between them. The CDR3 consists of 16 residues. Germline CDR1 is LGHDT and CDR2 is YNNKEL (reference sequence). CDR3 DNA sequence: TGTGCCAGCAGCCACCCTCTTGCGGGCACCTACAATGAGCAGTTCTTC. Translated: CASSHPLAGTYNEQFF.

CDR3 sequence (DNA): TGTGCCAGCAGCCCTACCGGGACAGGCGGGTATAGCAATCAGCCCCAGCATTTT. Translated, it gives CASSPTGTGGYSNQPQHF. The chain links TRBV7-2 to TRBJ1-5, with 8 bases aligning to TRBD1. The CDR3 spans 18 residues. The junction had 12 bases not matched to a gene; V was cut back by 5 bases and J by 0 bases. CDR1 is SGHTA, CDR2 FQGNSA, per germline. The complete variable domain, with remaining parts taken from reference TRBV7-2 and TRBJ1-5, reads GAGVSQSPSNKVTEKGKDVELRCDPISGHTALYWYRQSLGQGLEFLIYFQGNSAPDKSGLPSDRFSAERTGGSVSTLTIQRTQQEDSAVYLCASSPTGTGGYSNQPQHFGDGTRLSIL.

The CDR3 DNA is TGTGCCAGCAGCCTTCACATATTTGATACGCAGTATTTT. Encoded protein: CASSLHIFDTQYF. The chain combines TRBV5-4 with TRBJ2-3; no clear D. V was trimmed by 4 bases and J by 6 bases, leaving 12 bases between them. Germline assignment: CDR1 SGHNT and CDR2 YYREEE (reference sequence). The CDR3 length is 13 residues.

This sequence joins TRBV9 and TRBJ1-1; 7 nucleotides match TRBD1. This CDR3 is 15 amino acids long. Germline trimming cut 0 bases from V and 8 bases from J; bases unmatched to any gene: 10. Germline-derived CDR1 and CDR2 are SGDLS and YYNGEE. The CDR3 DNA is TGTGCCAGCAGCGTAGAAAGTCAGGGGGTCGTGGAAGCTTTCTTT. Amino acid sequence: CASSVESQGVVEAFF.